The 29 T cell receptor beta chains presented below share a single source sample, sequenced in a study of read filtering for tumor transcriptome and immune sequencing (dated by TCRdb to the early 2020s). Sequencing took place on an Illumina HiSeq 4000. Starting from roughly 0.4 ug RNA, TCR libraries were constructed with the Immunoverse kit using molecular barcoded adaptors that cover the alpha/delta and beta/gamma chains. TCRdb itself trimmed the public reads at Q25 with fastp, ran MiXCR and retained productive beta chains. Rows are unified per CDR3 protein, each entry keeping the most common DNA and genes. This sample has tens of thousands of distinct CDR3 sequences in its table, and around 20% of those were observed once. Together, the top ten hold about 17% of the sample. Sequences were obtained from a population of CD138-negative cells sorted from bone marrow. This sample's cell subset or site label indicates: bone marrow mononuclear cells depleted of CD138+ plasma/myeloma cells by negative magnetic selection. The receptors stem from a donor aged 40 or over with multiple myeloma.

This clonotype was counted many times. The rearrangement uses TRBV20-1 and TRBJ2-7; weak D call: TRBD2 (5 bases). This CDR3 has 15 amino acids. Germline V lookup: CDR1 DFQATT, CDR2 SNEGSKA (reference sequence). V was trimmed by 0 bases and J by 3 bases, leaving 15 bases between them. CDR3 DNA sequence: TGCAGTGCTAGAGATGGACGGGATCCACTCTACGAGCAGTACTTC. Protein sequence: CSARDGRDPLYEQYF.

In this sample, this clonotype turned up many times. CDR3 amino acids: CASSLGQSTDTQYF. In nucleotides, the CDR3 is TGCGCCAGCAGCTTGGGGCAGAGCACAGATACGCAGTATTTT. The rearrangement joins TRBV5-1 to TRBJ2-3; the D is unclear. This CDR3 is built from 14 residues. V was clipped by 0 bases and J by 0 bases, with 5 bases between them. Germline values: CDR1 SGHRS, CDR2 YFSETQ.

Many counts were recorded for this clonotype. The J gene is TRBJ1-1, the V gene TRBV6-1, with TRBD1 as a possible D gene (6 bases). The CDR3 length is 13 residues. V lost 7 bases and J 6 bases, leaving 15 bases between the germline ends. Germline CDR1 MNHNS, CDR2 SASEGT. CDR3 amino acids: CASTSAGDPEAFF. CDR3 coding DNA: TGTGCCAGCACCTCCGCAGGGGATCCTGAAGCTTTCTTT.

This chain uses TRBV27 with TRBJ2-7, with D perhaps TRBD1 (6 bases). CDR1 MNHEY and CDR2 SMNVEV come from the germline V gene (reference sequence). Trimming removed 0 bases at V and 2 bases at J, with 8 bases between. This CDR3 has 14 residues. The CDR3 coding sequence is TGTGCCAGCAGTTTATCTCAGGGGCCCTACGAGCAGTACTTC. Its translation: CASSLSQGPYEQYF.

This clonotype was found many times. This sequence joins TRBV20-1 and TRBJ2-7; the D gene is possibly TRBD2 (5 bases). Trimming removed 3 bases from V and 5 bases from J, with 26 bases in between. Germline V lookup: CDR1 DFQATT, CDR2 SNEGSKA (reference sequence). This CDR3 has 17 amino acids. For the CDR3, the DNA is TGCAGTGCTAGGGGCTTACTGACTACTGATAAACTACACGAGCAGTACTTC. Translation gives CSARGLLTTDKLHEQYF.

With regard to this clonotype: This may be a read error: a much more frequent sequence differs by one nucleotide. The chain carries TRBV11-2 and TRBJ2-5; 13 bases are a match to TRBD2. CDR3 length: 16 amino acids. In germline, CDR1 is SGHAT, CDR2 FQNNGV. Here the CDR3 reads CASSSGTSGVQKTQYF. The DNA for the CDR3 is TGTGCCAGCAGCTCCGGGACTAGCGGGGTCCAAAAGACCCAGTACTTC.

This clonotype showed up many times. The genes are TRBV19 and TRBJ2-3; a weak D match, TRBD1 (6 bases). CDR1 is LNHDA and CDR2 is SQIVND in the germline V gene (reference sequence). Trimming stripped 2 bases from V and 2 bases from J, with 11 bases between. There are 15 residues in the CDR3. In nucleotides, the CDR3 is TGTGCCAGTAGTATATCGGGACACGACACAGATACGCAGTATTTT. Protein: CASSISGHDTDTQYF.

The V call is TRBV19, the J call TRBJ1-5; D not certain. This CDR3 spans 14 amino acids. Trimming took 2 bases from V and 5 from J, leaving 10 bases between them. Germline lookup yields CDR1 LNHDA and CDR2 SQIVND (reference sequence). The chain's CDR3 is CASSILHSDQPQHF. In DNA form, the CDR3 reads TGTGCCAGTAGTATACTACATAGTGATCAGCCCCAGCATTTT.

In its sample, this clonotype was seen once. The V call is TRBV21-1, the J call TRBJ1-5; whether TRBD1, the table's D call, matches the DNA was not checked. TRBV21-1 is a known pseudogene. This CDR3 comprises 19 residues. The CDR3 nucleotides are TGTGCCAGCAGCAATAGGGAGACAGGGTCTCTTAGGCACAATCAGCCCCAGCATTTT. Protein sequence: CASSNRETGSLRHNQPQHF.

The genes are TRBV30 and TRBJ1-5, with 7 bases that match TRBD1. The CDR3 sequence is 16 residues long. Germline V gene sequence: CDR1 GTSNPN, CDR2 SVGIG (reference sequence). The junction had 11 bases not matched to a gene; V was cut back by 0 bases and J by 6 bases. CDR3: CAWSVLRAAGGQPQHF. The CDR3 bases are TGTGCCTGGAGTGTACTAAGAGCGGCAGGGGGTCAGCCCCAGCATTTT.

With respect to this clonotype: A junction boundary mismatches the germline segment, possibly from a read error. The V call is TRBV5-1, the J call TRBJ1-5; the match to TRBD1 covers 8 bases. The CDR3 has 14 residues. Germline V lookup: CDR1 SGHRS, CDR2 YFSETQ. CDR3 sequence: CASSTGDRNQPQPF. The CDR3 region has the DNA TGCGCCAGCAGCACCGGGGACAGGAATCAGCCCCAGCCTTTT. The variable domain in full, with the rest retrieved from reference TRBV5-1 and TRBJ1-5, is KAGVTQTPRYLIKTRGQQVTLSCSPISGHRSVSWYQQTPGQGLQFLFEYFSETQRNKGNFPGRFSGRQFSNSRSEMNVSTLELGDSALYLCASSTGDRNQPQPFGDGTRLSIL.

This clonotype has a handful of counts. This chain links TRBV11-2 with TRBJ2-5, with 7 bases identical to TRBD1. The CDR3 extends over 13 amino acids. Germline V gives CDR1 SGHAT, CDR2 FQNNGV. V shed 5 bases and J 4 bases; nucleotides not matched to a gene: 4. CDR3 bases: TGTGCCAGCAGCACCACAGGGGTAGAGACCCAGTACTTC. It specifies CASSTTGVETQYF.

This clonotype was seen at least ten times. The chain is built from TRBV20-1 and TRBJ2-7; 8 nucleotides line up with TRBD1. Germline CDR1 and CDR2: DFQATT and SNEGSKA (reference sequence). The CDR3 sequence is 16 residues long. J was trimmed by 2 bases and V by 2 bases; bases with no gene match: 11. CDR3 nucleotide sequence: TGCAGTGCTAGACCCCTCTTGGGACAGGCCACCTACGAGCAGTACTTC. Encoded protein: CSARPLLGQATYEQYF.

A few counts support this clonotype. This rearrangement joins TRBV6-1 to TRBJ1-1; D call uncertain. CDR1 and CDR2 from the germline V gene are MNHNS and SASEGT. Trimming shortened V by 4 bases and J by 1 base, and 7 bases separated the two germline ends. This CDR3 spans 13 amino acids. The CDR3 coding sequence is TGTGCCAGCAGTGGTTACAAGAACACTGAAGCTTTCTTT. This gives the protein CASSGYKNTEAFF.

This clonotype has only one observation. Just one base apart from a much larger clone, this may be a read error. The J gene is TRBJ1-3, the V gene TRBV6-5, with D maybe TRBD1 (5 bases). The germline gives CDR1 MNHEY, CDR2 SVGAGI. The length of the CDR3 is 16 residues. The CDR3 loop is CASSPEGRSSGNTVYF. DNA of the CDR3: TGTGCCAGCAGTCCCGAGGGACGCAGCTCTGGAAACACCGTATATTTT.

Only a few counts were recorded for this clonotype. The chain combines TRBV7-9 with TRBJ2-3, with 7 bases identical to TRBD2. This CDR3 is 16 amino acids long. Germline trimming cut 6 bases from V and 2 bases from J; bases unmatched to any gene: 11. The germline V gene encodes CDR1 SEHNR and CDR2 FQNEAQ (reference sequence). The CDR3 loop is CASSRGGAGSTDTQYF. DNA for the CDR3: TGTGCCAGCAGTCGTGGAGGAGCGGGGTCCACAGATACGCAGTATTTT.

This clonotype was recorded many times. V gene TRBV5-1 combines with J gene TRBJ2-3; D is undetermined. This CDR3 has 15 amino acids. Germline CDR1 is SGHRS and CDR2 is YFSETQ. Trimming left V 4 bases short and J 4 bases short, with 16 bases between. The CDR3 sequence is CASSNGRPAADTQYF. The CDR3 nucleotides are TGCGCCAGCAGCAACGGTCGCCCGGCGGCAGATACGCAGTATTTT.

This clonotype was detected a few times. The chain employs TRBV10-3 and TRBJ2-3; D remains unclear. The CDR3 contains 15 residues. Germline values: CDR1 ENHRY, CDR2 SYGVKD. The germline V and J ends were trimmed by 0 bases and 0 bases, with 7 bases remaining between them. This chain's CDR3 is CAISESRHSTDTQYF. As DNA, the CDR3 is TGTGCCATCAGTGAGTCAAGACACAGCACAGATACGCAGTATTTT.

This clonotype showed up many times. The rearrangement joins TRBV11-3 to TRBJ2-7; D is unresolved. The length of the CDR3 is 14 residues. Per the germline V gene, CDR1 is SGHNT and CDR2 is YENEEA. With 2 bases removed from V and 1 base from J, the gap between germline ends came to 9 bases. The CDR3 region is CASSLSRQSYEQYF. DNA for the CDR3: TGTGCCAGCAGCTTAAGTCGCCAGTCCTACGAGCAGTACTTC.

This clonotype was recorded many times. V and J are TRBV20-1 and TRBJ2-7; D is uncertain. From germline, CDR1 is DFQATT and CDR2 SNEGSKA (reference sequence). Trimming cost V 3 bases and J 0 bases, with 9 bases left between them. The CDR3 consists of 13 residues. The CDR3 region is CSASEITSYEQYF. The CDR3 DNA reads TGCAGTGCTAGCGAGATAACCTCCTACGAGCAGTACTTC.

This clonotype was counted a few times. This likely traces to a read error, being one base from a far larger clone. V usage is TRBV6-1 and J usage is TRBJ2-1; 7 nucleotides line up with TRBD1. The CDR3 runs to 15 residues. Looked up from germline, CDR1 is MNHNS and CDR2 is SASEGT. CDR3 DNA sequence: TGTGCCAGCAGGATGACAGGGTACGGCTACAATGAGCAGTCCTTC. Protein sequence: CASRMTGYGYNEQSF.

This clonotype was seen at least ten times. V is TRBV2 and J is TRBJ2-1; no firm D call. CDR3 length: 11 residues. V lost 4 bases and J 5 bases, leaving 3 bases between the germline ends. In germline, CDR1 is SNHLY, CDR2 FYNNEI. CDR3 sequence: CASSGNNEQFF. In DNA form, the CDR3 reads TGTGCCAGCAGTGGGAACAATGAGCAGTTCTTC.

On this clonotype: The CDR3 does not end in the conserved phenylalanine or tryptophan, so this is likely a read error. The CDR3: CASTGGTSGVFSYEQYI. In nucleotides, the CDR3 is TGTGCCAGCACCGGAGGGACTAGCGGGGTATTCTCCTACGAGCAGTACATC. This chain uses TRBV2 with TRBJ2-7, with TRBD2 matching over 13 bases. The CDR3 is 17 residues long. Trimming cost V 7 bases and J 0 bases; bases outside gene matches: 9. The germline gives CDR1 SNHLY, CDR2 FYNNEI.

The chain has TRBV11-3 and TRBJ2-3, with TRBD1 matching 8 bases. The ends lost 2 bases at V and 6 bases at J; junction bases unmatched: 7. Germline V CDR1 and CDR2: SGHNT, YENEEA. This CDR3 region has 15 residues. The CDR3 protein is CASSLMDREGDTQYF. The CDR3 DNA sequence: TGTGCCAGCAGCTTAATGGACAGGGAAGGCGATACGCAGTATTTT. Filled out from reference TRBV11-3 and TRBJ2-3, the complete variable domain reads EAGVVQSPRYKIIEKKQPVAFWCNPISGHNTLYWYLQNLGQGPELLIRYENEEAVDDSQLPKDRFSAERLKGVDSTLKIQPAELGDSAVYLCASSLMDREGDTQYFGPGTRLTVL.

V gene TRBV7-9 combines with J gene TRBJ2-4, with D unclear. With 2 bases removed from V and 8 bases from J, the gap between germline ends came to 13 bases. The CDR3 sequence is 14 residues long. Germline CDR1 reads SEHNR; CDR2 reads FQNEAQ (reference sequence). This CDR3 reads CASSLNHAGDIQYF. CDR3 in DNA: TGTGCCAGCAGCTTAAATCACGCTGGGGACATTCAGTACTTC.

This clonotype was seen repeatedly, ten times or more. V and J are TRBV28 and TRBJ2-5; TRBD2 agrees at 10 bases. Germline V gives CDR1 MDHEN, CDR2 SYDVKM. Unmatched junction bases numbered 13, after V lost 1 base and J lost 5 bases. The CDR3 loop spans 18 amino acids. The CDR3 coding sequence is TGTGCCAGCAGTTTATCCCCGGGGAGCGGGAGGGCCCGGGAGACCCAGTACTTC. Amino acids: CASSLSPGSGRARETQYF.

This clonotype was counted many times. The J gene is TRBJ2-7, the V gene TRBV4-2; possible D gene TRBD1, 6 bases. Trimming left V 0 bases short and J 5 bases short, with 20 bases between. The CDR3 has 17 residues. Germline V gene data show CDR1 as LGHNA and CDR2 as YNFKEQ. CDR3 nucleotide sequence: TGTGCCAGCAGCCAAGATGGAAGTCAGGGGATAAGAAACGAGCAGTACTTC. Protein product: CASSQDGSQGIRNEQYF.

There are many counts of this clonotype. The chain is built from TRBV28 and TRBJ2-1; D gene ambiguous. Trimming shortened V by 6 bases and J by 6 bases, and 12 bases separated the two germline ends. The length of the CDR3 is 13 residues. CDR1 and CDR2 from the germline V gene are MDHEN and SYDVKM. CDR3 sequence: CASSRVKGNEQFF. For the CDR3, the DNA is TGTGCCAGCAGCCGCGTCAAAGGCAATGAGCAGTTCTTC.

V usage is TRBV6-6 and J usage is TRBJ2-7; 7 nucleotides match TRBD1. V trimming: 8 bases; J trimming: 0 bases; junction bases outside the gene matches: 7. The V gene's germline CDR1 is MNHNY and CDR2 SVGAGI (reference sequence). This CDR3 contains 14 residues. The CDR3 DNA sequence: TGTGCCAGCCGGAACAGGGGAAACTCCTACGAGCAGTACTTC. It codes for CASRNRGNSYEQYF.